Below, 26 T cell receptor beta chains from the same sample are listed, as sequenced in a study of cytomegalovirus exposure and HLA in healthy donors. Assay used: immunoSEQ multiplex PCR; TCRdb lists only in-frame clones, some missing. In the table there are hundreds of thousands of clones, roughly 88% of which are singletons. Sequencing used PBMCs. Receptors originate from a woman between 18 and 29 years old in good health and CMV-seronegative.

The J gene is TRBJ2-3, the V gene TRBV28; 7 bases agree with TRBD1. CDR1 is MDHEN and CDR2 is SYDVKM in the germline V gene. The V and J ends lost 10 bases and 2 bases, in that order; junction bases with no gene match: 3. The CDR3 extends over 12 amino acids. DNA for the CDR3: TGTGCCACCGAGGGGGCCACAGATACGCAGTATTTT. Translation gives CATEGATDTQYF.

The J gene is TRBJ2-2, the V gene TRBV7-9, with 10 nucleotides matching TRBD1. Germline lookup yields CDR1 SEHNR and CDR2 FQNEAQ (reference sequence). The CDR3 has 15 residues. Unmatched junction bases numbered 2, after V lost 4 bases and J lost 3 bases. For the CDR3, the DNA is TGTGCCAGCAGCTCGACAGGGGGCTACACCGGGGAGCTGTTTTTT. Translation: CASSSTGGYTGELFF.

The V and J genes are TRBV5-1 and TRBJ2-1; 9 bases align to TRBD2. With 3 bases clipped from V and 5 bases from J, the junction kept 12 bases outside the gene matches. Germline CDR1 SGHRS, CDR2 YFSETQ. The CDR3 spans 17 residues. The CDR3 loop reads CASSYYLAGEEDNEQFF. The CDR3 region has the DNA TGCGCCAGCAGCTACTACTTAGCGGGAGAAGAGGACAATGAGCAGTTCTTC.

This clone appeared a few times. CDR3 DNA sequence: TGTGCCAGCAGCCTCCGTCTAGACAGGTCGGGTGAAAAACTGTTTTTT. Translation gives CASSLRLDRSGEKLFF. The V and J genes are TRBV7-6 and TRBJ1-4; D is possibly TRBD1 (6 bases). The V and J ends lost 5 bases and 7 bases respectively, with 20 bases between them. Per the germline V gene, CDR1 is SGHVS and CDR2 is FNYEAQ. CDR3 length equals 16 residues.

V and J are TRBV5-1 and TRBJ2-7; perhaps TRBD1 as D (5 bases). The CDR3 consists of 12 residues. The germline V and J ends were trimmed by 4 bases and 8 bases, with 13 bases remaining between them. Germline V gene lookup returns CDR1 SGHRS and CDR2 YFSETQ. This CDR3 reads CASSQDITKQYF. DNA for the CDR3: TGCGCCAGCAGCCAGGACATCACCAAGCAGTACTTC. The whole variable domain, filled in from reference TRBV5-1 and TRBJ2-7, reads KAGVTQTPRYLIKTRGQQVTLSCSPISGHRSVSWYQQTPGQGLQFLFEYFSETQRNKGNFPGRFSGRQFSNSRSEMNVSTLELGDSALYLCASSQDITKQYFGPGTRLTVT.

The chain uses TRBV27 and TRBJ2-1; the match to TRBD2 covers 11 bases. Germline-derived CDR1 and CDR2 are MNHEY and SMNVEV (reference sequence). V was pared by 5 bases and J by 4 bases, with 4 bases of the junction left unmatched. The CDR3 is made up of 15 amino acids. The CDR3 DNA reads TGTGCCAGCAGTCAACTAGCGGGGGCTTACAATGAGCAGTTCTTC. Its protein product is CASSQLAGAYNEQFF.

The chain couples TRBV27 to TRBJ1-1; TRBD1 matches 7 bases. The CDR3 length is 12 residues. The germline gives CDR1 MNHEY, CDR2 SMNVEV (reference sequence). Losses at the gene ends were 6 bases for V and 5 bases for J; bases not matched to a gene: 3. CDR3 nucleotide sequence: TGTGCCAGCAGGGACAGGCGGACTGAAGCTTTCTTT. Amino acids: CASRDRRTEAFF.

V is TRBV9 and J is TRBJ2-3; 13 bases agree with TRBD2. There are 18 residues in the CDR3. The junction had 8 bases not matched to a gene; V was cut back by 4 bases and J by 0 bases. Germline values: CDR1 SGDLS, CDR2 YYNGEE. The CDR3 nucleotides read TGTGCCAGCAGCCCAAGACTAGCGGGAGGTGGAAGCACAGATACGCAGTATTTT. Translation: CASSPRLAGGGSTDTQYF.

In this sample, this clone turned up once. The chain carries TRBV5-6 and TRBJ1-2; D gene ambiguous. V was pared by 4 bases and J by 8 bases, with 6 bases between. CDR3 length: 10 residues. Germline CDR1 reads SGHDT; CDR2 reads YYEEEE. The CDR3 DNA reads TGTGCCAGCAGCCCTCCCGGCTACACCTTC. Protein product: CASSPPGYTF.

The V gene is TRBV7-8, the J gene TRBJ2-3, with 7 bases identical to TRBD2. V trimming: 1 base; J trimming: 6 bases; junction bases outside the gene matches: 7. The CDR3 has 15 amino acids. Germline lookup yields CDR1 SGHVS and CDR2 FQNEAQ. CDR3 nucleotides: TGTGCCAGCAGCTTAGTGGGGGGGGTGAGGGATACGCAGTATTTT. Its translation: CASSLVGGVRDTQYF.

The chain links TRBV6-5 to TRBJ2-1; TRBD2 matches 7 bases. CDR1 and CDR2 from the germline V gene are MNHEY and SVGAGI. The CDR3 is 9 residues long. CDR3 sequence (DNA): TGTGCAGCGGGGTATGAGCAGTTCTTC. This encodes CAAGYEQFF.

This clone has a handful of counts. The V and J genes are TRBV7-3 and TRBJ1-2; D possibly corresponds to TRBD1 (6 bases). Trimming cost V 5 bases and J 4 bases, with 11 bases left between them. Germline assignment: CDR1 SGHTA and CDR2 FQGTGA. CDR3 length: 13 residues. The DNA for the CDR3 is TGTGCCAGCAGCCCTGGGGGGGCCTATGGCTACACCTTC. It specifies CASSPGGAYGYTF. The variable domain in full, with the rest retrieved from reference TRBV7-3 and TRBJ1-2, is GAGVSQTPSNKVTEKGKYVELRCDPISGHTALYWYRQSLGQGPEFLIYFQGTGAADDSGLPNDRFFAVRPEGSVSTLKIQRTERGDSAVYLCASSPGGAYGYTFGSGTRLTVV.

The chain employs TRBV5-1 and TRBJ1-1; D may be TRBD1 (5 bases). This CDR3 has 13 residues. Trimming took 5 bases from V and 3 from J, leaving 11 bases between them. Germline V gene sequence: CDR1 SGHRS, CDR2 YFSETQ. The CDR3 reads CASSIPGYTEAFF. The CDR3 region has the DNA TGCGCCAGCAGTATCCCAGGGTACACTGAAGCTTTCTTT.

In its sample, this clone was seen a few times. J is TRBJ1-5 and V is TRBV7-8, with D possibly TRBD1 on 6 matching bases. CDR1 is SGHVS and CDR2 is FQNEAQ in the germline V gene. Between the trimmed V and J ends, which lost 1 base and 4 bases, there was a span of 14 bases. CDR3 size: 16 residues. The CDR3 is CASSLEGTFVNQPQHF. The CDR3 DNA sequence: TGTGCCAGCAGCTTAGAAGGGACATTTGTGAATCAGCCCCAGCATTTT.

This chain uses TRBV21-1 with TRBJ2-7; no check of the table's D call, TRBD2, against the DNA was made. TRBV21-1 is shown as a pseudogene. This CDR3 region has 15 residues. CDR3 sequence: CASSKASGRFYEQYF. CDR3 in DNA: TGTGCCAGCAGCAAAGCGAGCGGGAGGTTCTACGAGCAGTACTTC.

V and J are TRBV28 and TRBJ1-2, with TRBD1 matching 8 bases. Germline CDR1 and CDR2: MDHEN and SYDVKM. Losses at the gene ends were 2 bases for V and 8 bases for J; bases not matched to a gene: 7. The CDR3 has 14 amino acids. The DNA of the CDR3 is TGTGCCAGCAGTTTACTCGACAGGGGAGAAGGCTACACCTTC. The encoded protein is CASSLLDRGEGYTF.

The chain carries TRBV4-3 and TRBJ1-3, with a possible D match to TRBD1 (5 bases). CDR1 is LGHNA and CDR2 is YSLEER in the germline V gene. CDR3 size: 17 residues. V was shortened by 0 bases and J by 0 bases, with 12 bases between the two germline ends. CDR3 DNA sequence: TGCGCCAGCAGCCAAGATCCGGGACTCAGCTCTGGAAACACCATATATTTT. Translation: CASSQDPGLSSGNTIYF.

The CDR3 protein is CASSLSTACNQPQHF. In DNA form, the CDR3 reads TGCGCCAGCAGTCTATCGACAGCCTGCAATCAGCCCCAGCATTTT. This rearrangement joins TRBV23-1 to TRBJ1-5, with TRBD1 as a possible D gene (5 bases). TRBV23-1 is an ORF; its function is uncertain. Trimming pared 4 bases from V and 2 bases from J, leaving 12 bases between. The CDR3 runs to 15 residues.

This clone has only one observation. This chain links TRBV7-2 with TRBJ2-7; TRBD2 matches at 11 bases. The CDR3 is made up of 15 amino acids. Germline V gives CDR1 SGHTA, CDR2 FQGNSA. Losses at the gene ends were 5 bases for V and 6 bases for J; bases not matched to a gene: 9. The CDR3 coding sequence is TGTGCCAGCAGCCCCTCTGGACTAGCGGGCGGCGAGCAGTACTTC. This encodes CASSPSGLAGGEQYF.

In nucleotides, the CDR3 is TGCGCCAGCAGCCAAGCTTCTACGGGAGGGCCCGAGGATACGCAGTATTTT. As protein: CASSQASTGGPEDTQYF. This rearrangement joins TRBV4-3 to TRBJ2-3, with 8 bases lining up with TRBD2. Germline CDR1 reads LGHNA; CDR2 reads YSLEER. This CDR3 region has 17 residues. Germline trimming cut 1 base from V and 6 bases from J; bases unmatched to any gene: 12.

This chain links TRBV30 with TRBJ2-1; TRBD2 agrees at 9 bases. The CDR3 runs 15 residues. V trimming: 5 bases; J trimming: 7 bases; junction bases outside the gene matches: 12. Germline V lookup: CDR1 GTSNPN, CDR2 SVGIG (reference sequence). The CDR3 protein is CAWDPFSGRVNEQFF. DNA for the CDR3: TGTGCCTGGGATCCGTTTAGCGGGAGAGTAAATGAGCAGTTCTTC.

The V gene is TRBV28, the J gene TRBJ2-7; no definite D call. The CDR3 is 12 amino acids. V was pared by 2 bases and J by 4 bases, with 6 bases between. The germline V gene encodes CDR1 MDHEN and CDR2 SYDVKM. This chain's CDR3 is CASSLAAYEQYF. CDR3 bases: TGTGCCAGCAGTTTAGCGGCTTACGAGCAGTACTTC.

This chain links TRBV5-1 with TRBJ2-1; weak D call: TRBD2 (6 bases). The CDR3 totals 15 residues. CDR1 SGHRS and CDR2 YFSETQ come from the germline V gene. Trimming pared 4 bases from V and 0 bases from J, leaving 11 bases between. The CDR3 DNA sequence: TGCGCCAGCAGCACCGGAGGGAGCTCCTACAATGAGCAGTTCTTC. Amino acid sequence: CASSTGGSSYNEQFF.

The V gene is TRBV9, the J gene TRBJ2-7; D may be TRBD2 (6 bases). Germline V gene lookup returns CDR1 SGDLS and CDR2 YYNGEE. This CDR3 spans 16 amino acids. Trimming left V 3 bases short and J 6 bases short, with 22 bases between. The CDR3 is CASSAESGTQTSEQYF. The CDR3 DNA reads TGTGCCAGCAGCGCCGAGTCCGGGACTCAGACGAGCGAGCAGTACTTC.

The chain carries TRBV5-1 and TRBJ2-7, with TRBD1 matching over 7 bases. J was trimmed by 0 bases and V by 3 bases; bases with no gene match: 3. Germline CDR1 is SGHRS and CDR2 is YFSETQ. CDR3 length: 14 residues. The CDR3 loop reads CASSWGTDSYEQYF. The CDR3, as DNA: TGCGCCAGCAGCTGGGGGACAGACTCCTACGAGCAGTACTTC. Full variable domain (rest looked up from reference TRBV5-1 and TRBJ2-7): KAGVTQTPRYLIKTRGQQVTLSCSPISGHRSVSWYQQTPGQGLQFLFEYFSETQRNKGNFPGRFSGRQFSNSRSEMNVSTLELGDSALYLCASSWGTDSYEQYFGPGTRLTVT.

This clone was seen only a few times. The chain uses TRBV6-1 and TRBJ1-5; a possible D gene is TRBD1 (6 bases). The CDR3 runs 15 residues. Trimming took 7 bases from V and 6 from J, leaving 19 bases between them. Germline CDR1 and CDR2: MNHNS and SASEGT. CDR3 sequence reads: CASKTEGGIGQPQHF. DNA for the CDR3: TGTGCCAGCAAGACGGAAGGGGGAATCGGTCAGCCCCAGCATTTT.